The rows below give T cell receptor beta chains drawn from one sample of a study of CD8 T cells in ankylosing spondylitis. TCRdb reprocessed the 5' RACE reads with MiXCR, giving one entry per CDR3 protein. The sample contains about 700,000 distinct CDR3 sequences, roughly 19% of which appear only once. Material for sequencing was blood, either unsorted or a sorted T cell fraction (not recorded which). The receptors come from a male donor with ankylosing spondylitis. The CDR3 runs from the conserved cysteine through the conserved F or W. D genes are given only for firm matches. Not every row has a clone size; where given, it reads once, few, many or a size class.

cdr3_aa,cdr3_nt,j_call,clone_size,d_call,v_call
CASSVKAAPNYGYTF,TGTGCCAGCAGTGTCAAGGCAGCCCCTAACTATGGCTACACCTTC,TRBJ1-2,NA,NA,TRBV2
CASSQGTSGGYTF,TGTGCCAGCAGCCAAGGGACTTCGGGAGGCTACACCTTC,TRBJ1-2,NA,NA,TRBV3-1
CSARVPAGTEAFF,TGCAGTGCCCGCGTGCCGGCAGGGACTGAAGCTTTCTTT,TRBJ1-1,few,NA,TRBV20-1
CSASYSGTLGELFF,TGCAGTGCTAGTTATAGCGGGACCCTCGGGGAGCTGTTTTTT,TRBJ2-2,few,TRBD2,TRBV20-1
CASTRQGAAYEQYF,TGTGCCAGCACCCGACAGGGGGCGGCCTACGAGCAGTACTTC,TRBJ2-7,few,TRBD1,TRBV12-3/TRBV12-4
CASSLVGGGQPQHF,TGTGCCAGCAGTTTAGTAGGGGGCGGTCAGCCCCAGCATTTT,TRBJ1-5,many,TRBD1,TRBV12-3/TRBV12-4
CSVAGQGRETQYF,TGCAGCGTCGCAGGACAGGGACGAGAGACCCAGTACTTC,TRBJ2-5,few,TRBD1,TRBV29-1
CSAADPPEQYF,TGCAGCGCAGCCGACCCACCCGAGCAGTACTTC,TRBJ2-7,NA,NA,TRBV29-1
CASSLGGALNEQFF,TGTGCCAGCAGCTTAGGAGGGGCCCTCAATGAGCAGTTCTTC,TRBJ2-1,few,NA,TRBV7-9
CASSRNPGLVMTGELFF,TGTGCCAGCAGCAGGAACCCGGGACTAGTTATGACCGGGGAGCTGTTTTTT,TRBJ2-2,NA,TRBD2,TRBV5-6
CASSPVLGGYTEAFF,TGTGCCAGCAGCCCCGTCTTGGGGGGATACACTGAAGCTTTCTTT,TRBJ1-1,NA,NA,TRBV7-8
CASSQGLGDEQFF,TGTGCCAGCTCCCAGGGGCTAGGGGATGAGCAGTTCTTC,TRBJ2-1,NA,NA,TRBV18
CASSPGQGGNTDTQYF,TGTGCCAGCAGCCCGGGACAGGGAGGTAACACAGATACGCAGTATTTT,TRBJ2-3,NA,TRBD1,TRBV13
CASSHRGGGPLHF,TGTGCCAGCAGCCACCGGGGAGGCGGCCCACTCCACTTT,TRBJ1-6,few,NA,TRBV7-9
CASSLSAGGTEAFF,TGTGCCAGCAGTTTAAGTGCGGGTGGCACTGAAGCTTTCTTT,TRBJ1-1,NA,NA,TRBV12-3/TRBV12-4
CASSRKIPGELFF,TGTGCCAGCAGCCGTAAGATCCCCGGGGAGCTGTTTTTT,TRBJ2-2,many,NA,TRBV6-1
CASSLVMGDNSPLHF,TGCGCCAGCAGCCTGGTGATGGGAGATAATTCACCCCTCCACTTT,TRBJ1-6,NA,NA,TRBV5-1
CASGEVRASAHNNEQFF,TGCGCCAGCGGTGAGGTCCGGGCTAGCGCGCATAACAATGAGCAGTTCTTC,TRBJ2-1,NA,NA,TRBV10-1
CSATWTSGRYEQYF,TGCAGTGCTACCTGGACTAGCGGGAGGTACGAGCAGTACTTC,TRBJ2-7,NA,TRBD2,TRBV20-1
CASSFGSETYTGELFF,TGCGCCAGCAGCTTTGGGTCGGAGACTTACACCGGGGAGCTGTTTTTT,TRBJ2-2,few,NA,TRBV5-1
CASSYPPGEQFF,TGTGCCAGCAGCTACCCCCCCGGTGAGCAGTTCTTC,TRBJ2-1,NA,NA,TRBV6-5
CASSFGQAYRFNYGYTF,TGTGCCAGCAGTTTCGGACAGGCGTATCGATTTAACTATGGCTACACCTTC,TRBJ1-2,few,TRBD1,TRBV6-5
CASSLVRETEAFF,TGTGCCAGCAGCTTAGTACGGGAGACTGAAGCTTTCTTT,TRBJ1-1,few,NA,TRBV7-2
CSARGDSSRAYEQYF,TGCAGTGCTAGGGGGGACAGCTCAAGGGCCTACGAGCAGTACTTC,TRBJ2-7,NA,TRBD1,TRBV20-1
CASSIGQGAPANYGYTF,TGTGCCAGTAGTATAGGACAGGGGGCTCCAGCTAACTATGGCTACACCTTC,TRBJ1-2,few,TRBD1,TRBV19
CASSGTSGDRNTQYF,TGTGCCAGCAGTGGGACTAGCGGGGACCGAAATACGCAGTATTTT,TRBJ2-3,NA,TRBD2,TRBV12-3/TRBV12-4
CASSLSSFTPYSYEQYF,TGTGCCAGCAGCTTATCATCCTTTACACCATACTCCTACGAGCAGTACTTC,TRBJ2-7,NA,NA,TRBV11-2
CSAKNTGNTEAFF,TGCAGTGCTAAGAATACAGGGAACACTGAAGCTTTCTTT,TRBJ1-1,few,NA,TRBV20-1
CASSLAGTVKETQYF,TGTGCCAGCAGCTTAGCGGGGACAGTCAAAGAGACCCAGTACTTC,TRBJ2-5,NA,TRBD1,TRBV7-2
CASTGGQGPGGGYGYTF,TGTGCCAGCACCGGGGGCCAGGGCCCTGGGGGCGGCTATGGCTACACCTTC,TRBJ1-2,NA,NA,TRBV5-6
CAIHEGLAGGGEQYF,TGTGCCATCCACGAAGGACTAGCGGGAGGAGGTGAGCAGTACTTC,TRBJ2-7,NA,TRBD2,TRBV28
CASSWRSGGGYNEQFF,TGCGCCAGCAGCTGGAGAAGCGGGGGGGGCTACAATGAGCAGTTCTTC,TRBJ2-1,NA,TRBD2,TRBV5-1
CASLSGRSTGELFF,TGTGCCAGCTTGTCGGGGAGGTCCACCGGGGAGCTGTTTTTT,TRBJ2-2,few,NA,TRBV2